The clone carrying this TCR beta chain was seen at least ten times. The antigen remains unidentified. Per the germline V gene, CDR1 is MGHRA and CDR2 is YSYEKL. V lost 0 bases, J lost 7 bases, and 17 bases lay in between. This CDR3 region has 16 residues. The sample originates from a study of T-cell memory formation after mild COVID-19. Overall study results and limits: The main location of contracting CD4+ clones was CM and EM, and that of contracting CD8+ clones was EMRA. Clones that contracted from day 15 to 85 had balanced CD4/CD8; later expanders were CD4+ biased. Some responding clones appeared in pre-infection memory, suggesting cross-reactive memory joined.

TCRdb fed the 5' RACE reads into MiXCR, producing one record per CDR3 protein. The sample yields a few hundred thousand distinct CDR3 sequences, 28% seen once. The source of this sequence is an adult woman who had mild COVID-19 (a few samples of this study predate the infection). Cell type and time point are not known. This chain connects TRBV4-1 to TRBJ2-3; D could derive from TRBD1 or TRBD2 (6 bases each). The sample comprised PBMCs or a T cell subset sorted from them (not recorded which). CDR3 residues: CASSQDWSGARNTQYF. CDR3 DNA: TGCGCCAGCAGCCAAGATTGGTCGGGGGCGCGAAATACGCAGTATTTT.